The 22 T cell receptor beta chains presented below share a single source sample, sequenced in a study of beta chain features in type 1 diabetes. The investigators reverse transcribed all of the isolated RNA, so they sequenced expressed TCRB transcripts. Sequencing used immunoSEQ multiplex PCR; TCRdb keeps in-frame clones, though not all of them. The table has about 130,000 clones, nearly 9.5% seen once. Sequencing used central memory CD4+ T cells from blood. Receptor source: a man aged 18 to 30 in good health.

The chain links TRBV6-5 to TRBJ1-4; TRBD1 might be the D (5 bases). The germline gives CDR1 MNHEY, CDR2 SVGAGI. This CDR3 comprises 11 residues. Trimming took off 7 bases at V and 5 bases at J, with 5 bases between the two ends. CDR3 in DNA: TGTGCCAGCAAGGGGAATGAAAAACTGTTTTTT. Its translation is CASKGNEKLFF.

The chain couples TRBV6-1 to TRBJ2-1, with TRBD1 matching over 9 bases. Germline lookup yields CDR1 MNHNS and CDR2 SASEGT. With V trimmed by 8 bases and J by 6 bases, 8 bases remained unmatched. CDR3 size: 14 residues. The CDR3, as DNA: TGTGCCAGCGGAACAGGGGGCGGTAGCAATGAGCAGTTCTTC. It translates to CASGTGGGSNEQFF.

There are a few counts of this clone. The rearrangement uses TRBV30 and TRBJ2-1, with 8 bases aligning to TRBD2. The CDR3 sequence is 16 residues long. J gave up 2 bases and V 3 bases, and 9 bases lay outside the gene matches. Germline V CDR1 and CDR2: GTSNPN, SVGIG (reference sequence). CDR3 amino acids: CAWRARRGATYNEQFF. The CDR3 DNA reads as TGTGCCTGGAGAGCGCGGCGGGGGGCGACCTACAATGAGCAGTTCTTC.

The V and J genes are TRBV19 and TRBJ2-7, with TRBD1 matching over 11 bases. In germline, CDR1 is LNHDA, CDR2 SQIVND (reference sequence). This CDR3 is 15 amino acids long. The ends lost 5 bases at V and 5 bases at J; junction bases unmatched: 8. CDR3 residues: CASSSRTGGLDEQYF. The CDR3 DNA reads as TGTGCCAGTAGTTCACGGACAGGGGGCCTTGACGAGCAGTACTTC.

This clone occurred a few times. V usage is TRBV30 and J usage is TRBJ1-1; TRBD1 might be the D (6 bases). The V end lost 2 bases, the J end lost 4 bases, and 11 bases lay between the germline ends. The CDR3 spans 13 residues. Germline V gene data show CDR1 as GTSNPN and CDR2 as SVGIG (reference sequence). The CDR3 loop is CAWSRGHLTEAFF. The CDR3 DNA sequence: TGTGCCTGGAGTAGGGGACACCTCACTGAAGCTTTCTTT.

Written as DNA, the CDR3 is TGTGCCAGCAGCTTGAGAGGGTTCGTGATGAACACTGAAGCTTTCTTT. Encoded protein: CASSLRGFVMNTEAFF. This rearrangement joins TRBV5-5 to TRBJ1-1; D unresolved. The CDR3 length is 16 residues. V lost 1 base and J 0 bases, leaving 13 bases between the germline ends. The V gene's germline CDR1 is SGHKS and CDR2 YYEKEE (reference sequence).

This clone was detected once. The V gene is TRBV27, the J gene TRBJ2-5; TRBD1 aligns across 8 bases. Germline V gene data show CDR1 as MNHEY and CDR2 as SMNVEV (reference sequence). The V and J ends lost 5 bases and 5 bases, in that order; junction bases with no gene match: 10. This CDR3 contains 15 residues. DNA of the CDR3: TGTGCCAGCAGTCGCGTCCGGACAGGGCAGGAGACCCAGTACTTC. This sequence encodes CASSRVRTGQETQYF.

This clone was found a few times. V gene TRBV18 combines with J gene TRBJ2-7; 8 bases agree with TRBD1. The CDR3 spans 15 residues. The V gene's germline CDR1 is KGHSH and CDR2 LQKENI. V lost 6 bases and J lost 5; bases outside the gene matches: 12. CDR3 DNA sequence: TGTGCCAGCTCGCCTCAAACCGGGACAGGTAACGAGCAGTACTTC. Its protein product is CASSPQTGTGNEQYF. Full variable domain (remainder filled in from reference TRBV18 and TRBJ2-7): NAGVMQNPRHLVRRRGQEARLRCSPMKGHSHVYWYRQLPEEGLKFMVYLQKENIIDESGMPKERFSAEFPKEGPSILRIQQVVRGDSAAYFCASSPQTGTGNEQYFGPGTRLTVT.

This clone has more than one count but fewer than ten. The V call is TRBV7-2, the J call TRBJ2-7; 7 bases fit TRBD1. V lost 0 bases to trimming and J lost 3 bases; unmatched junction nucleotides: 5. This CDR3 has 15 residues. Germline CDR1 is SGHTA and CDR2 is FQGNSA. CDR3 coding DNA: TGTGCCAGCAGCTTAGCGTGGACAGGATACTACGAGCAGTACTTC. Translation: CASSLAWTGYYEQYF.

The V call is TRBV13, the J call TRBJ2-3; unclear D gene. Trimming took off 4 bases at V and 2 bases at J, with 16 bases between the two ends. The CDR3 is 16 residues long. Per germline, CDR1 PRHDT and CDR2 FYEKMQ (reference sequence). This CDR3 reads CASSYLSAEFTDTQYF. The CDR3 DNA reads TGTGCCAGCAGCTATCTCTCCGCGGAATTCACAGATACGCAGTATTTT.

At least ten counts were recorded for this clone. J is TRBJ2-1 and V is TRBV10-3, with 8 bases matching TRBD1. Germline V CDR1 and CDR2: ENHRY, SYGVKD. This CDR3 comprises 13 residues. The trim removed 3 bases at V and 9 bases at J, leaving 4 bases unmatched. In DNA, the CDR3 is TGTGCCATCAGTGAAAGACAGGGGACTGAGCAGTTCTTC. Its protein product is CAISERQGTEQFF.

V gene TRBV29-1 combines with J gene TRBJ1-2; D uncertain. Trimming stripped 7 bases from V and 3 bases from J, with 15 bases between. Germline values: CDR1 SQVTM, CDR2 ANQGSEA. This CDR3 spans 13 amino acids. Here the CDR3 DNA reads TGCAGCGCAAAACGGGGTGGGGACTATGGCTACACCTTC. This codes for CSAKRGGDYGYTF.

The table lists this clone with many counts. The chain couples TRBV9 to TRBJ2-5; D uncertain. V gave up 2 bases and J gave up 2 bases, with 7 bases separating them. This CDR3 is 13 amino acids long. Germline values: CDR1 SGDLS, CDR2 YYNGEE. CDR3 amino acids: CASSVGFQETQYF. The CDR3 DNA sequence: TGTGCCAGCAGCGTCGGGTTTCAAGAGACCCAGTACTTC.

This clone showed up just a few times. The chain uses TRBV19 and TRBJ2-3, with D uncertain. The germline V gene has CDR1 LNHDA and CDR2 SQIVND (reference sequence). V lost 10 bases and J 0 bases, leaving 20 bases between the germline ends. CDR3 length equals 16 residues. As DNA, the CDR3 is TGTGCCACATCCCAGATGAGGCTCCTGAGCACAGATACGCAGTATTTT. It is translated as CATSQMRLLSTDTQYF.

The rearrangement links TRBV9 to TRBJ2-1; 12 bases are shared with TRBD1. Per the germline V gene, CDR1 is SGDLS and CDR2 is YYNGEE. The CDR3 is 15 amino acids. V lost 3 bases to trimming and J lost 6 bases; unmatched junction nucleotides: 4. CDR3 coding DNA: TGTGCCAGCAGCGGACCGGGACAGGGGGCCAATGAGCAGTTCTTC. Protein product: CASSGPGQGANEQFF. Together with reference TRBV9 and TRBJ2-1, the CDR3 gives the full variable domain: DSGVTQTPKHLITATGQRVTLRCSPRSGDLSVYWYQQSLDQGLQFLIQYYNGEERAKGNILERFSAQQFPDLHSELNLSSLELGDSALYFCASSGPGQGANEQFFGPGTRLTVL.

In this sample, this clone turned up a few times. This rearrangement joins TRBV6-5 to TRBJ2-7; weak D call: TRBD1 (6 bases). Germline loops: CDR1 MNHEY, CDR2 SVGAGI. This CDR3 region has 14 residues. Trimming removed 5 bases from V and 0 bases from J, with 11 bases in between. The CDR3, as DNA: TGTGCCAGCAGTGGCGCGACAGGCTCCTACGAGCAGTACTTC. Protein product: CASSGATGSYEQYF.

This clone was picked up a small number of times. The chain joins TRBV6-6 to TRBJ2-5; 8 bases match TRBD1. Germline V gives CDR1 MNHNY, CDR2 SVGAGI (reference sequence). This CDR3 spans 16 amino acids. V lost 5 bases and J lost 2; bases outside the gene matches: 10. CDR3 region: CASSPRQGKRQETQYF. CDR3 DNA: TGTGCCAGCAGTCCCAGACAGGGGAAGAGGCAAGAGACCCAGTACTTC.

The V gene is TRBV30, the J gene TRBJ2-3; 8 bases align to TRBD1. Germline CDR1 is GTSNPN and CDR2 is SVGIG (reference sequence). With V trimmed by 2 bases and J by 6 bases, 1 base remained unmatched. The CDR3 sequence is 12 residues long. This CDR3 reads CAWSRQGDTQYF. In DNA form, the CDR3 reads TGTGCCTGGAGTCGACAGGGGGATACGCAGTATTTT.

This clone was counted between two and nine times. The V gene is TRBV7-2, the J gene TRBJ1-5, with a weak D call TRBD1 (5 bases). V shed 5 bases and J shed 9 bases, with 11 bases lying between them. The CDR3 has 12 residues. Per the germline V gene, CDR1 is SGHTA and CDR2 is FQGNSA. The CDR3 DNA reads as TGTGCCAGCAGCCTAAGGGGTGGGCCCCAGCATTTT. This gives the protein CASSLRGGPQHF.

This clone has a handful of counts. The chain couples TRBV7-2 to TRBJ2-2; unclear D gene. Trimming removed 3 bases from V and 3 bases from J, with 5 bases in between. The CDR3 contains 13 residues. The germline CDR1 and CDR2 sequences are SGHTA and FQGNSA. The CDR3 nucleotides read TGTGCCAGCAGCTTGACTTACACCGGGGAGCTGTTTTTT. Translating gives CASSLTYTGELFF.

This clone was detected only a few times. The V call is TRBV11-2, the J call TRBJ2-7; D is undetermined. Germline assignment: CDR1 SGHAT and CDR2 FQNNGV. The V end lost 4 bases, the J end lost 6 bases, and 16 bases lay between the germline ends. This CDR3 region has 14 residues. Written as DNA, the CDR3 is TGTGCCAGCAGCTCCGCACTCGGTCCCATCGAGCAGTACTTC. Amino acid sequence: CASSSALGPIEQYF.

The V call is TRBV28, the J call TRBJ1-2, with 11 bases identical to TRBD1. With 5 bases clipped from V and 4 bases from J, the junction kept 12 bases outside the gene matches. The CDR3 runs to 17 residues. CDR1 and CDR2 from the germline V gene are MDHEN and SYDVKM. The CDR3 sequence is CASSVGTGGDWGYGYTF. DNA for the CDR3: TGTGCCAGCAGTGTTGGGACAGGGGGGGATTGGGGCTATGGCTACACCTTC.